The source of this TCR beta chain is a study of early T cells in non-severe SARS-CoV-2 infection. Germline V gene sequence: CDR1 LGHDT, CDR2 YNNKEL (reference sequence). This CDR3 has 14 amino acids. TCRdb re-called the 5' RACE reads through MiXCR, storing one row per CDR3 protein. Of tens of thousands of distinct CDR3 sequences listed, 12% were seen once; the top ten hold about 3.9%. The sample holds a few counts of this clonotype. At one boundary the junction diverges from the germline segment, which might be a read error. This TCR was sampled from an adult who was a healthcare worker with PCR-confirmed SARS-CoV-2 infection or an uninfected control (not recorded which). Material: whole blood. The V call is TRBV3-1, the J call TRBJ1-1; unclear D gene. The DNA for the CDR3 is TGTGCCAGCAGCCAAACCAACACGAACACTGAAGTTTTCTTT. This translates into CASSQTNTNTEVFF.